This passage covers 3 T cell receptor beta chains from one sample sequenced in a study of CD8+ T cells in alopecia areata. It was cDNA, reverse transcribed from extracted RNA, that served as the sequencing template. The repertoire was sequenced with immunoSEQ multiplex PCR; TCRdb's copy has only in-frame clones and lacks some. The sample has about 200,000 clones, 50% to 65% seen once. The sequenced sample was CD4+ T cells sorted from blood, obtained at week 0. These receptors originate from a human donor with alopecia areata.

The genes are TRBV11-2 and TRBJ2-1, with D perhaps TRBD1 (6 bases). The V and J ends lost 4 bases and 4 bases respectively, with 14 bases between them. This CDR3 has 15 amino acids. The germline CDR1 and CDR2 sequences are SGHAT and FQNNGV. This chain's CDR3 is CASSSVRGQYNEQFF. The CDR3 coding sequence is TGTGCCAGCAGCTCCGTTAGGGGACAATACAATGAGCAGTTCTTC. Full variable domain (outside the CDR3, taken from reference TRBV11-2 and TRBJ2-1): EAGVAQSPRYKIIEKRQSVAFWCNPISGHATLYWYQQILGQGPKLLIQFQNNGVVDDSQLPKDRFSAERLKGVDSTLKIQPAKLEDSAVYLCASSSVRGQYNEQFFGPGTRLTVL.

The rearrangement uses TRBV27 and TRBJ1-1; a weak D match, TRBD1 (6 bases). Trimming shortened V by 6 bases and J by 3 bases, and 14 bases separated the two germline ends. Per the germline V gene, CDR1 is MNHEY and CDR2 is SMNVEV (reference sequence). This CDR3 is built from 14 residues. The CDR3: CASREYRVDTEAFF. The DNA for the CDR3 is TGTGCCAGCAGAGAATACAGGGTAGACACTGAAGCTTTCTTT.

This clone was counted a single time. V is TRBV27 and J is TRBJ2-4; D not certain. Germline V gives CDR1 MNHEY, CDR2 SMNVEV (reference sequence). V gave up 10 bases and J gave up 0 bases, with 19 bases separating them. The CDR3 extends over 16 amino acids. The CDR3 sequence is CATKSLGPGAKNIQYF. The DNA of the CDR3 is TGTGCCACCAAGTCATTAGGCCCCGGAGCCAAAAACATTCAGTACTTC.